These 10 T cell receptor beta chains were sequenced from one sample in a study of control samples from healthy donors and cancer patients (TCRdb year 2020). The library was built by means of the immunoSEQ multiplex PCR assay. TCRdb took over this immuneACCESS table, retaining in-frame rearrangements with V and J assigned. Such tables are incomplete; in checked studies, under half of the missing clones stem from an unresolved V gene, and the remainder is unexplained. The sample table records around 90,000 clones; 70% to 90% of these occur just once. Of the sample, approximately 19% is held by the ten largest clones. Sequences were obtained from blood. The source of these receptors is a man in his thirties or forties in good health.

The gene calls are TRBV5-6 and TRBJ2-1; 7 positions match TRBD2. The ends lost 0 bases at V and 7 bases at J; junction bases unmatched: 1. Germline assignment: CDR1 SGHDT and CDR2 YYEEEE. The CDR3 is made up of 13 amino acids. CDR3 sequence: CASSLAGGNEQFF. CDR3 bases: TGTGCCAGCAGCTTGGCGGGGGGAAATGAGCAGTTCTTC. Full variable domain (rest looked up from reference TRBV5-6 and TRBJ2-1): DAGVTQSPTHLIKTRGQQVTLRCSPKSGHDTVSWYQQALGQGPQFIFQYYEEEERQRGNFPDRFSGHQFPNYSSELNVNALLLGDSALYLCASSLAGGNEQFFGPGTRLTVL.

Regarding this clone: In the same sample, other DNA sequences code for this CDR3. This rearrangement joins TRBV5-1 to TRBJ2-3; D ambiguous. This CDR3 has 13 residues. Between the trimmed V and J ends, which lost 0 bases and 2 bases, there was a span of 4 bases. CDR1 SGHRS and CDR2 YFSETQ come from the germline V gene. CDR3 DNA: TGCGCCAGCAGCTTGGTACTCACAGATACGCAGTATTTT. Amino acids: CASSLVLTDTQYF.

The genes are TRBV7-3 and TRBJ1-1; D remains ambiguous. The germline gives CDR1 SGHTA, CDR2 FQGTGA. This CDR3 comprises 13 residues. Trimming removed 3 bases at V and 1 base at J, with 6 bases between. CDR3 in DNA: TGTGCCAGCAGCTTCGCAGGGAACACTGAAGCTTTCTTT. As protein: CASSFAGNTEAFF.

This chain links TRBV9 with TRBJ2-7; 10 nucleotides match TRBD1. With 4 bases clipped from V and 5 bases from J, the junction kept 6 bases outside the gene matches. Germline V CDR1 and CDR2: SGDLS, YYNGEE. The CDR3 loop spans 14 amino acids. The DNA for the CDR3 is TGTGCCAGCAGCTTCCGGGACAGGGGCCACGAGCAGTACTTC. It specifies CASSFRDRGHEQYF.

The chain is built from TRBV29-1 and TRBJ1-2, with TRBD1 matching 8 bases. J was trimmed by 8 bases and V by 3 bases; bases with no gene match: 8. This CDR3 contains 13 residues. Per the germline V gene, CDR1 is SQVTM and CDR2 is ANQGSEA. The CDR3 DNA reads TGCAGCGTTGAGGAACAGGGGGGAGAGGGCTACACCTTC. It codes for CSVEEQGGEGYTF.

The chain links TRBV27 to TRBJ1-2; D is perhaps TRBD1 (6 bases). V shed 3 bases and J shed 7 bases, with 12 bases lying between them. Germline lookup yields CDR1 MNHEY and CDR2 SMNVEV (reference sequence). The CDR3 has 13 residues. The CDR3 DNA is TGTGCCAGCAGTTTGAGGGGGTTGGGTGGCTACACCTTC. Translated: CASSLRGLGGYTF.

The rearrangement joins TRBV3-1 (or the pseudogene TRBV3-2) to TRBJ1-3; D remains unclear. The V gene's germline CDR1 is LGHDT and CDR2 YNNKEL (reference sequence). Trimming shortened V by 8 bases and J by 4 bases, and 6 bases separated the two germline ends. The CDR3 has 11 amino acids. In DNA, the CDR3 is TGTGCCAGCCACCAAGGAAACACCATATATTTT. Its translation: CASHQGNTIYF.

The CDR3: CASSISGGATDTQYF. CDR3 bases: TGTGCCAGCAGCATCAGCGGGGGGGCCACAGATACGCAGTATTTT. The chain joins TRBV6-5 to TRBJ2-3, with TRBD2 matching over 10 bases. The CDR3 extends over 15 amino acids. Per the germline V gene, CDR1 is MNHEY and CDR2 is SVGAGI. V was pared by 6 bases and J by 2 bases, with 5 bases of the junction left unmatched.

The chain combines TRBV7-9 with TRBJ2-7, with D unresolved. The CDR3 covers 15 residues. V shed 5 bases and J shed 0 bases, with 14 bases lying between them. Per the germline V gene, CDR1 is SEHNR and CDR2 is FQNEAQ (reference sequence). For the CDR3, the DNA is TGTGCCAGCAGCCCCCGAGACACCCTCTCCTACGAGCAGTACTTC. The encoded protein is CASSPRDTLSYEQYF. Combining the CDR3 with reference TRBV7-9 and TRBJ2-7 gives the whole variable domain DTGVSQNPRHKITKRGQNVTFRCDPISEHNRLYWYRQTLGQGPEFLTYFQNEAQLEKSRLLSDRFSAERPKGSFSTLEIQRTEQGDSAMYLCASSPRDTLSYEQYFGPGTRLTVT.

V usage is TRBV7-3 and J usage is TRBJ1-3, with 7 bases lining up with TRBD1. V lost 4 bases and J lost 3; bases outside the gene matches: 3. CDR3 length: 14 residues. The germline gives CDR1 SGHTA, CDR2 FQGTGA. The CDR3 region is CASSYRGNGNTIYF. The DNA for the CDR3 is TGTGCCAGCAGCTACAGGGGCAATGGAAACACCATATATTTT.